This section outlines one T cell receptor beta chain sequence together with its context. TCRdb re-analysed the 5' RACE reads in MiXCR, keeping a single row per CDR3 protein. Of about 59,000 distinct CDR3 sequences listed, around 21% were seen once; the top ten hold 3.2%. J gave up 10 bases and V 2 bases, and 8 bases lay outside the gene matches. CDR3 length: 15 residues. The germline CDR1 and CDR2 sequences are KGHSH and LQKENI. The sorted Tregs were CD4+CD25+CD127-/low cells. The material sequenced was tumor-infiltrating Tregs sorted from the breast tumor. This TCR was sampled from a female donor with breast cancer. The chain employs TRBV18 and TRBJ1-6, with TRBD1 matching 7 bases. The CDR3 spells CASSPSGQDVSPLHF. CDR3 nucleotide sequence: TGTGCCAGCTCACCATCCGGACAGGATGTGTCACCCCTCCACTTT.